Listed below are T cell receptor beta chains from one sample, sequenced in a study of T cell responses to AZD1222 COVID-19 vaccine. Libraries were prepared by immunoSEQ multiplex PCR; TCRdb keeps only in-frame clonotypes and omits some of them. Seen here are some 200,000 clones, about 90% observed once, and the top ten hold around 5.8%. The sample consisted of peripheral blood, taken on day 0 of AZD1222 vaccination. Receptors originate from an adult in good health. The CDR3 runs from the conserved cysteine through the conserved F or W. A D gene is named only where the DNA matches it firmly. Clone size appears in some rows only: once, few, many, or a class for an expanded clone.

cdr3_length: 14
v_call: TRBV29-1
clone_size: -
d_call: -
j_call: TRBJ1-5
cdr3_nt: TGCAGCGTTGAGGGCAGTAATAGCAATCAGCCCCAGCATTTT
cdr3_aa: CSVEGSNSNQPQHF

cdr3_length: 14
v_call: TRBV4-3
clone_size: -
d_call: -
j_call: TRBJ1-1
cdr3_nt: TGCGCCAGCAGCCAACTCGTACAGGGAACTGAAGCTTTCTTT
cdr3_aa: CASSQLVQGTEAFF

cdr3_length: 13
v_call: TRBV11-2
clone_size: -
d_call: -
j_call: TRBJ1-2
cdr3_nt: TGTGCCAGCAGCTTTACAGAACTAAGCGGCTACACCTTC
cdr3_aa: CASSFTELSGYTF

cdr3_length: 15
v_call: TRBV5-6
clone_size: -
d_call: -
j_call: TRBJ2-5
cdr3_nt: TGTGCCAGCAGCTTGAGGGAACTAGTGGTAGAGACCCAGTACTTC
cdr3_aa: CASSLRELVVETQYF

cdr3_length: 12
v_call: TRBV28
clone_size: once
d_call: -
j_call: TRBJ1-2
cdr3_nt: TGTGCCAGCAGTTTAGGTGGGTCTGGCTACACCTTC
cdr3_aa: CASSLGGSGYTF

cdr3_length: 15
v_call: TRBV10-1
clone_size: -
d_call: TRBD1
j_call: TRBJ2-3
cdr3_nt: TGCGCCAGCAGTGCCGGGACAGGGCACACAGATACGCAGTATTTT
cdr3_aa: CASSAGTGHTDTQYF

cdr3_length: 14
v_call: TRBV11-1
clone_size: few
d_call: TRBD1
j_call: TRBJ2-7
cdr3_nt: TGTGCCAGCAGCTTAATGACAGGGAGCCACGAGCAGTACTTC
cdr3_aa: CASSLMTGSHEQYF

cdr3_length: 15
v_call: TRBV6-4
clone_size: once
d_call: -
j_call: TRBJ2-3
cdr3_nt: TGTGCCAGCAGTGACCAGGGGGGGGGCACAGATACGCAGTATTTT
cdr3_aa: CASSDQGGGTDTQYF

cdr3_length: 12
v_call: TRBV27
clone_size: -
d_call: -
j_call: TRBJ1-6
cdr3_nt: TGTGCCAGCAGTTTTCCAGGCTCACCCCTCCACTTT
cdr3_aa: CASSFPGSPLHF

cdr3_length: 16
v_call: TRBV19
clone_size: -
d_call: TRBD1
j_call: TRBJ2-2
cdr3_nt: TGTGCCAGTAGTATCCCGACAGGGTTGGACACCGGGGAGCTGTTTTTT
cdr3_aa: CASSIPTGLDTGELFF

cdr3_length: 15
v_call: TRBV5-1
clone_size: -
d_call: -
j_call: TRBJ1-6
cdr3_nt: TGCGCCAGCCGGGCGTCTGCGCCCTATAATTCACCCCTCCACTTT
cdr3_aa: CASRASAPYNSPLHF

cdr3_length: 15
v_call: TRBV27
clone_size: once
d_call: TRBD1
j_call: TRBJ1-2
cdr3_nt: TGTGCCAGCAGTTCCCCACGGACAGGGAACTATGGCTACACCTTC
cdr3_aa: CASSSPRTGNYGYTF

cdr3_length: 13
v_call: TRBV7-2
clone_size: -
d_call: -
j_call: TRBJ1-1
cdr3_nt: TGTGCCAGCAGTTCTCAAAGAAACACTGAAGCTTTCTTT
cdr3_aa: CASSSQRNTEAFF

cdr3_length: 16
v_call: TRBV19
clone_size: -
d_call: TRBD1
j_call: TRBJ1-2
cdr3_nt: TGTGCCAGTAGTACCCCCTGGGACAGGGATTGGTATGGCTACACCTTC
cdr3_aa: CASSTPWDRDWYGYTF

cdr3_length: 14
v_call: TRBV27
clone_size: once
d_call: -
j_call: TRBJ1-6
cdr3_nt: TGTGCCAGCAACAGGGCAGGGGATAATTCACCCCTCCACTTT
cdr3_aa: CASNRAGDNSPLHF

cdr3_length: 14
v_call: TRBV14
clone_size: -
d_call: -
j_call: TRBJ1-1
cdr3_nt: TGTGCCAGCAGCCAAGTGGGGGGAAACACTGAAGCTTTCTTT
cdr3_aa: CASSQVGGNTEAFF

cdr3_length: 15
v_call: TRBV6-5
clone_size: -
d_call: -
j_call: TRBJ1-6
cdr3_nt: TGTGCCAGCAGTTACTTCTCGGGCAGAAATTCACCCCTCCACTTT
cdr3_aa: CASSYFSGRNSPLHF

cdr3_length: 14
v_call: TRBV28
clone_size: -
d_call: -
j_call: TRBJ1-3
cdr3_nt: TGTGCCAGCAGTTTTTGGGGGACCGGAAACACCATATATTTT
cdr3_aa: CASSFWGTGNTIYF

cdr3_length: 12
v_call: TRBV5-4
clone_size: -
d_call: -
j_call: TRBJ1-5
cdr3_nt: TGTGCCAGCAGCTCGCCGGGTCAGCCCCAGCATTTT
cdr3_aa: CASSSPGQPQHF

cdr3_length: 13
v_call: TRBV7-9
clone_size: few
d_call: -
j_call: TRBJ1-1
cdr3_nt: TGTGCCAGCAGCTTAGGGGGGCTAACTGAAGCTTTCTTT
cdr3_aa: CASSLGGLTEAFF

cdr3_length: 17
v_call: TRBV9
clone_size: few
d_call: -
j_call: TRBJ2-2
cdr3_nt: TGTGCCAGCAGCCCGGCTGGCGGGGCCGTTGTAGTAGGGGAGCTGTTTTTT
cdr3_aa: CASSPAGGAVVVGELFF

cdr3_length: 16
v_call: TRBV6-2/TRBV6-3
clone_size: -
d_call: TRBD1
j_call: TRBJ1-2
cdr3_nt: TGTGCCAGCAGTTTCCTGGGACAGGGGACCACCTATGGCTACACCTTC
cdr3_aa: CASSFLGQGTTYGYTF

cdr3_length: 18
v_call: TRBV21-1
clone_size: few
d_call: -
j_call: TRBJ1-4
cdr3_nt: TGTGCCAGCAGCAATATGGGGTTGGAAGCTGGAACTAATGAAAAACTGTTTTTT
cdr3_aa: CASSNMGLEAGTNEKLFF

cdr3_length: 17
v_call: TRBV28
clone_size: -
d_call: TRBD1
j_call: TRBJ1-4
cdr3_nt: TGTGCCAGCAGTTTATCTCAGGCGGGGACAGGGTCTGAAAAACTGTTTTTT
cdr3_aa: CASSLSQAGTGSEKLFF

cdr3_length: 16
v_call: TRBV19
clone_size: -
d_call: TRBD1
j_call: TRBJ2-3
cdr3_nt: TGTGCCAGTAGTACCCTATGGACAGGGAGCACAGATACGCAGTATTTT
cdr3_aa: CASSTLWTGSTDTQYF

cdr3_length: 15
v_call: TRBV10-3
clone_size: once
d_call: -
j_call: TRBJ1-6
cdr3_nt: TGTGCCATCAGCCCCCGAGCAGAAAATAATTCACCCCTCCACTTT
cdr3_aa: CAISPRAENNSPLHF

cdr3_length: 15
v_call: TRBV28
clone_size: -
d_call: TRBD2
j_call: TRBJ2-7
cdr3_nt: TGTGCCATCCTCGGCAGCGGGAGGGCCTCCTACGAGCAGTACTTC
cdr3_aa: CAILGSGRASYEQYF

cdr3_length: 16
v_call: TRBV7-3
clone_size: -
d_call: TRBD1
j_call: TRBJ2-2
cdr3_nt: TGTGCCAGCAGCCAGAGACAGGGGGCGGTAACCGGGGAGCTGTTTTTT
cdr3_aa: CASSQRQGAVTGELFF

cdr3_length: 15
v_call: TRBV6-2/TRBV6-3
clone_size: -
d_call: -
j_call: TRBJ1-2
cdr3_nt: TGTGCCAGCAGTTACTCCCCACAAATGGGGTATGGCTACACCTTC
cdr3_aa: CASSYSPQMGYGYTF

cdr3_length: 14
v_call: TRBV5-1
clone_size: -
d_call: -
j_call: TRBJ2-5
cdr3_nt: TGCGCCAGCAGGTTGACAGCGTACCAAGAGACCCAGTACTTC
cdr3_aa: CASRLTAYQETQYF

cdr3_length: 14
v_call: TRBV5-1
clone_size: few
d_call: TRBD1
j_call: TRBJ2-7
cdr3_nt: TGCGCCAGCAGCACGGGGACAGTAACCTACGAGCAGTACTTC
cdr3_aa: CASSTGTVTYEQYF

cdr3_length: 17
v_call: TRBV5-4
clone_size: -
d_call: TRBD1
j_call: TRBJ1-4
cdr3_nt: TGTGCCAGCAGCACGGGACAGGGGCTGAAGGCTAATGAAAAACTGTTTTTT
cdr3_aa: CASSTGQGLKANEKLFF

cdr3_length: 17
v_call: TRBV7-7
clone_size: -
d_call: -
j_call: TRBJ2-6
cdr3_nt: TGTGCCAGCAGCCGCAGGGGGGCAAGCTCTGGGGCCAACGTCCTGACTTTC
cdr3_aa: CASSRRGASSGANVLTF

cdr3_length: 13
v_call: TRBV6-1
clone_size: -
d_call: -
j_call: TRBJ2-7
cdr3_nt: TGTGCCAGCAGTGACGGACAGACCTACGAGCAGTACTTC
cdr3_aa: CASSDGQTYEQYF

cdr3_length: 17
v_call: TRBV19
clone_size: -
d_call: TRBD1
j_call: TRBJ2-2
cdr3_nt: TGTGCCAGTAGTATCTGGACAGGGGCCTCGAACACCGGGGAGCTGTTTTTT
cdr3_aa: CASSIWTGASNTGELFF

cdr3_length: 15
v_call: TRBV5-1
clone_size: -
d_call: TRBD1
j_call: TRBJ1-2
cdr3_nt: TGCGCCAGCAGCTTTGGGACAGGGGATTACTATGGCTACACCTTC
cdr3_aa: CASSFGTGDYYGYTF

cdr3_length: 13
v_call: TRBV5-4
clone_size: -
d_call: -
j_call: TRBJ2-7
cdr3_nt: TGTGCCAGCAGCTTGGACGGCCCTTACGAGCAGTACTTC
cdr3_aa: CASSLDGPYEQYF

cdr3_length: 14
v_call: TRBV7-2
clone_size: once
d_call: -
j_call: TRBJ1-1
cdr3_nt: TGTGCCAGCAGGACCGGGACGGTGAACACTGAAGCTTTCTTT
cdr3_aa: CASRTGTVNTEAFF

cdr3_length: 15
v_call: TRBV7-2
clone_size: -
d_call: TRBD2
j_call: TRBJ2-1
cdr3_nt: TGTGCCAGCAGCTTAGCGGCTAGCGGATACAATGAGCAGTTCTTC
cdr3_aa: CASSLAASGYNEQFF

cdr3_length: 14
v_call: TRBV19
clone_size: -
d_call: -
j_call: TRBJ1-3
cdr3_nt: TGTGCCAGTAGTATGGGCAGGAGTGGAAACACCATATATTTT
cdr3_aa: CASSMGRSGNTIYF

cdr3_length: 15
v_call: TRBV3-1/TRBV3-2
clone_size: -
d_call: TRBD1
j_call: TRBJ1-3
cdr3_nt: TGTGCCAGCAGACAGGGGGCAAGGAATGGAAACACCATATATTTT
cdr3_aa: CASRQGARNGNTIYF

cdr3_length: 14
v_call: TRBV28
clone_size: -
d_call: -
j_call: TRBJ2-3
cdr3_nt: TGTGCCAGCGGTGCGGAGCTCAGCACAGATACGCAGTATTTT
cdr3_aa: CASGAELSTDTQYF

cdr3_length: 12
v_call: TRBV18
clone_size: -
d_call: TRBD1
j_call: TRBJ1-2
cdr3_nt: TGTGCCAGCTCACCCGACAGGGCTGGCTACACCTTC
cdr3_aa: CASSPDRAGYTF

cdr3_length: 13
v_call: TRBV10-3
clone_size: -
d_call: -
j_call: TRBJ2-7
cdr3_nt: TGTGCCATCAGTGCCCGGGCGAGCTACGAGCAGTACTTC
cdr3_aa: CAISARASYEQYF

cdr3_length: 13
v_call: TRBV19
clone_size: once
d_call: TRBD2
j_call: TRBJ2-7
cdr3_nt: TGTGCCAGTAGTACCGGGACTAGCGACGAGCAGTACTTC
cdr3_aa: CASSTGTSDEQYF

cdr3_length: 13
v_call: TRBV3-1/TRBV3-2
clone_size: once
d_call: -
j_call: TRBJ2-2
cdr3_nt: TGTGCCAGCAGCCAAGCTGGGCCCGGGGAGCTGTTTTTT
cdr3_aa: CASSQAGPGELFF

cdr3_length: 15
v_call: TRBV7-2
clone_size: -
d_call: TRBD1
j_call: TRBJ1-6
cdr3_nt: TGTGCCAGCAGTCCCAGACAGGGGGCTAATTCACCCCTCCACTTT
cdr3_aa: CASSPRQGANSPLHF

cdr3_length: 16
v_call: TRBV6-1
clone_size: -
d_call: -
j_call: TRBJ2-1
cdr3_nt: TGTGCCAGCAGTGAAGTGAGGTATCTGGGCGCTGGTGAGCAGTTCTTC
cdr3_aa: CASSEVRYLGAGEQFF

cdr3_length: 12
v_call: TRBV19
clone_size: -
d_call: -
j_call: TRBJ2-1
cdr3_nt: TGTGCCAGTAGTATTCGTGTGAATGAGCAGTTCTTC
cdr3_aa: CASSIRVNEQFF

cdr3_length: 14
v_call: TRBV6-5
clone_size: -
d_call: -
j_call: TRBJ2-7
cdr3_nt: TGTGCCAGCACCCAGGACAGCGGAGCCTACGAGCAGTACTTC
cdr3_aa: CASTQDSGAYEQYF

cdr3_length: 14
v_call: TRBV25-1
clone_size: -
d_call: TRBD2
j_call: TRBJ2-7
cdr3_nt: TGTGCCAGCAGTGAATACAGCGGGGAGTACGAGCAGTACTTC
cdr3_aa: CASSEYSGEYEQYF

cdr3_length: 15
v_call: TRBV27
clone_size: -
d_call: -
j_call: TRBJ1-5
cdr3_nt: TGTGCCAGCAGTTTATCATCAGGGATCGGTCAGCCCCAGCATTTT
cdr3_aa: CASSLSSGIGQPQHF

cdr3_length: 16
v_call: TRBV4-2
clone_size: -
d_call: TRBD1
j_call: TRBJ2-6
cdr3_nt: TGTGCCAGCAGCCACGGGGACAGGGCTGGGGCCAACGTCCTGACTTTC
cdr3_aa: CASSHGDRAGANVLTF

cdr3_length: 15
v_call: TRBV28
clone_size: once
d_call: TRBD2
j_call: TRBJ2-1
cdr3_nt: TGTGCCAGCAGTTTCAGCGGGGGCAGGAGACATGAGCAGTTCTTC
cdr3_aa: CASSFSGGRRHEQFF